A single sample gave rise to the 20 T cell receptor beta chains below, sequenced in a study of T cell changes during pregnancy in multiple sclerosis. Measured with immunoSEQ multiplex PCR; TCRdb has only the in-frame clones, and not every one. The sample lists under 90,000 clones; approximately 92% were seen once. The source was peripheral blood, collected after pregnancy. These TCRs come from a female donor in good health, enrolled as a control in a pregnancy study.

The chain uses TRBV19 and TRBJ2-7, with TRBD2 identical over 9 bases. The CDR3 has 16 residues. The V gene's germline CDR1 is LNHDA and CDR2 SQIVND (reference sequence). The trim removed 4 bases at V and 4 bases at J, leaving 11 bases unmatched. Here the CDR3 DNA reads TGTGCCAGTAGTAAAACTACTAGCGGGCCGATTTACGAGCAGTACTTC. Its translation is CASSKTTSGPIYEQYF.

V and J are TRBV14 and TRBJ2-7, with 7 bases lining up with TRBD2. J gave up 5 bases and V 1 base, and 8 bases lay outside the gene matches. Germline V gene data show CDR1 as SGHDN and CDR2 as FVKESK. This CDR3 contains 15 residues. The CDR3 region is CASSQGGAGVNEQYF. CDR3 in DNA: TGTGCCAGCAGCCAAGGAGGTGCGGGGGTTAACGAGCAGTACTTC.

This chain links TRBV11-2 with TRBJ1-1; 8 positions agree with TRBD1. J was trimmed by 2 bases and V by 1 base; bases with no gene match: 6. The germline CDR1 and CDR2 sequences are SGHAT and FQNNGV. The CDR3 is 16 residues long. CDR3 DNA sequence: TGTGCCAGCAGCTTAGGCAGGGACAGGAGAAACACTGAAGCTTTCTTT. This sequence encodes CASSLGRDRRNTEAFF.

The genes are TRBV29-1 and TRBJ2-3; the match to TRBD2 covers 10 bases. The CDR3 has 15 residues. V was pared by 0 bases and J by 5 bases, with 5 bases of the junction left unmatched. The V gene's germline CDR1 is SQVTM and CDR2 ANQGSEA. As DNA, the CDR3 is TGCAGCGTTGAAGATAGCGGGGGGTCGGGAGATACGCAGTATTTT. It is translated as CSVEDSGGSGDTQYF.

This chain links TRBV7-6 with TRBJ2-7; 8 nucleotides match TRBD2. CDR1 and CDR2 from the germline V gene are SGHVS and FNYEAQ. This CDR3 has 13 amino acids. Germline trimming cut 8 bases from V and 7 bases from J; bases unmatched to any gene: 10. CDR3 amino acids: CASRPAGAGEQYF. The DNA for the CDR3 is TGTGCCAGCCGCCCAGCGGGGGCTGGTGAGCAGTACTTC.

V and J are TRBV4-1 and TRBJ2-7; D ambiguous. The CDR3 loop spans 13 amino acids. CDR1 is MGHRA and CDR2 is YSYEKL in the germline V gene. The V gene lost 0 bases and the J gene lost 6 bases, with 9 bases spanning the gap. The CDR3 is CASSQDRSLEQYF. CDR3 DNA sequence: TGCGCCAGCAGCCAAGATCGGAGTCTCGAGCAGTACTTC.

The genes are TRBV9 and TRBJ2-7; D possibly corresponds to TRBD1 (5 bases). Germline loops: CDR1 SGDLS, CDR2 YYNGEE. This CDR3 has 16 residues. Trimming took off 2 bases at V and 0 bases at J, with 15 bases between the two ends. The CDR3 nucleotides read TGTGCCAGCAGCGTGGGCAGGGAACTAAACTCCTACGAGCAGTACTTC. Residues: CASSVGRELNSYEQYF.

V is TRBV29-1 and J is TRBJ2-2; 14 positions match TRBD2. J lost 0 bases, V lost 4 bases, and 4 bases had no gene match. Germline V gene sequence: CDR1 SQVTM, CDR2 ANQGSEA. The CDR3 has 17 residues. The CDR3: CSVVGLAGGPNTGELFF. In nucleotides, the CDR3 is TGCAGCGTTGTAGGACTAGCGGGAGGACCGAACACCGGGGAGCTGTTTTTT.

V usage is TRBV19 and J usage is TRBJ2-2; 9 bases agree with TRBD1. V dropped 0 bases and J dropped 8; count of bases not matched to a gene: 4. This CDR3 contains 15 residues. CDR1 is LNHDA and CDR2 is SQIVND in the germline V gene (reference sequence). The CDR3: CASSIETGGLGELFF. In nucleotides, the CDR3 is TGTGCCAGTAGTATAGAGACAGGGGGTTTGGGGGAGCTGTTTTTT. The variable domain in full, with the rest retrieved from reference TRBV19 and TRBJ2-2, is DGGITQSPKYLFRKEGQNVTLSCEQNLNHDAMYWYRQDPGQGLRLIYYSQIVNDFQKGDIAEGYSVSREKKESFPLTVTSAQKNPTAFYLCASSIETGGLGELFFGEGSRLTVL.

The rearrangement joins TRBV7-9 to TRBJ2-7, with 9 bases fitting TRBD2. CDR1 and CDR2 (germline): SEHNR, FQNEAQ (reference sequence). This CDR3 spans 17 amino acids. Unmatched junction bases numbered 13, after V lost 4 bases and J lost 3 bases. The CDR3 spells CASSSIRRGGANYEQYF. CDR3 coding DNA: TGTGCCAGCAGCTCGATCAGGCGCGGGGGGGCAAACTACGAGCAGTACTTC.

The rearrangement joins TRBV5-1 to TRBJ2-2; TRBD1 matches 9 bases. This CDR3 has 14 residues. Trimming removed 4 bases from V and 6 bases from J; junction bases left unmatched: 4. The germline CDR1 and CDR2 sequences are SGHRS and YFSETQ. DNA of the CDR3: TGCGCCAGCAGCGGGACAGGGACGGCCGGGGAGCTGTTTTTT. As protein: CASSGTGTAGELFF.

The J gene is TRBJ2-3, the V gene TRBV5-6; TRBD2 matches 10 bases. Germline CDR1 is SGHDT and CDR2 is YYEEEE. The CDR3 sequence is 15 residues long. V was clipped by 4 bases and J by 0 bases; unmatched bases: 2. The CDR3 protein is CASSPLAGSTDTQYF. The CDR3 DNA reads as TGTGCCAGCAGCCCACTAGCGGGAAGCACAGATACGCAGTATTTT.

The J gene is TRBJ1-1, the V gene TRBV25-1; tentative D call: TRBD1 (6 bases). Between the trimmed V and J ends, which lost 10 bases and 1 base, there was a span of 13 bases. The germline V gene encodes CDR1 MGHDK and CDR2 SYGVNS. This CDR3 contains 13 residues. The CDR3 protein is CATQGWANTEAFF. The DNA for the CDR3 is TGTGCCACCCAGGGGTGGGCGAACACTGAAGCTTTCTTT. Variable domain in full (rest from reference TRBV25-1 and TRBJ1-1): EADIYQTPRYLVIGTGKKITLECSQTMGHDKMYWYQQDPGMELHLIHYSYGVNSTEKGDLSSESTVSRIRTEHFPLTLESARPSHTSQYLCATQGWANTEAFFGQGTRLTVV.

This clone has a handful of counts. The chain joins TRBV5-1 to TRBJ1-2, with TRBD1 matching 9 bases. The V gene end was trimmed by 3 bases and the J gene end by 5 bases; junction bases not matched to a gene: 14. The CDR3 extends over 17 amino acids. Germline values: CDR1 SGHRS, CDR2 YFSETQ. The CDR3 loop reads CASSSISGTGWLYGYTF. The CDR3, as DNA: TGCGCCAGCAGCTCCATATCCGGGACAGGGTGGCTTTATGGCTACACCTTC.

The chain couples TRBV15 to TRBJ1-5; no clear D. Between the trimmed V and J ends, which lost 1 base and 7 bases, there was a span of 8 bases. The germline V gene has CDR1 LNHNV and CDR2 YYDKDF (reference sequence). The CDR3 length is 13 residues. CDR3 sequence: CATSRGGSQPQHF. DNA of the CDR3: TGTGCCACCAGCAGAGGAGGGAGCCAGCCCCAGCATTTT.

The chain recombines TRBV19 with TRBJ2-7, with TRBD1 matching over 11 bases. The ends lost 5 bases at V and 12 bases at J; junction bases unmatched: 12. CDR3 length: 14 amino acids. Germline CDR1 LNHDA, CDR2 SQIVND (reference sequence). The CDR3 DNA follows: TGTGCCAGTAGTCCCAGTGGGGGACAGGGGGGCTCGTACTTC. Its translation is CASSPSGGQGGSYF.

This clone was seen once. The V and J genes are TRBV7-9 and TRBJ2-3, with TRBD2 identical over 11 bases. CDR3 length: 16 residues. Germline V gene lookup returns CDR1 SEHNR and CDR2 FQNEAQ (reference sequence). V shed 6 bases, J shed 1 base, and the junction held 6 bases outside the gene matches. CDR3 sequence reads: CASRPLAGGRTDTQYF. CDR3 nucleotide sequence: TGTGCCAGCAGACCTCTAGCGGGGGGACGCACAGATACGCAGTATTTT.

The rearrangement links TRBV7-8 to TRBJ1-3; TRBD1 aligns across 8 bases. The V gene end was trimmed by 1 base and the J gene end by 3 bases; junction bases not matched to a gene: 8. Germline CDR1 SGHVS, CDR2 FQNEAQ. CDR3 length: 17 residues. This CDR3 reads CASSLDPGQGDGNTIYF. DNA of the CDR3: TGTGCCAGCAGCTTAGACCCAGGACAGGGAGATGGAAACACCATATATTTT.

The gene calls are TRBV10-1 and TRBJ1-1, with TRBD1 matching over 7 bases. V lost 4 bases and J lost 1; bases outside the gene matches: 3. The CDR3 runs to 14 residues. Germline V lookup: CDR1 WNHNN, CDR2 SYGVQD (reference sequence). This CDR3 is CASSGGTANTEAFF. The CDR3 DNA is TGCGCCAGCAGTGGAGGGACAGCGAACACTGAAGCTTTCTTT.

The chain uses TRBV27 and TRBJ2-5; D gene uncertain. Germline V gene sequence: CDR1 MNHEY, CDR2 SMNVEV (reference sequence). The CDR3 loop spans 13 amino acids. V lost 6 bases to trimming and J lost 2 bases, with 10 bases between them. The CDR3 nucleotides read TGTGCCAGCAGAAACTTCGGTCAAGAGACCCAGTACTTC. Protein: CASRNFGQETQYF.